This is a list of T cell receptor beta chains from one sample in a study of vaccination and CD4 T cells after COVID-19. TCRdb called the PCR reads again in MiXCR, with one record for every CDR3 protein. The repertoire holds under 20,000 distinct CDR3 sequences, with 40% to 50% as singletons. Antigens for these TCRs are unknown. Source: CD4+ T cells from blood, cultured in vitro, taken before SARS-CoV-2 vaccination. Receptor source: a human donor who had recovered from COVID-19. Each CDR3 is given with its conserved first and last residue. Each record gives: clone size, J gene, V gene, D gene, CDR3 protein, CDR3 DNA. D genes are given only for firm matches. Clone size is stated in some rows and not others, as once, few, many or a class when expanded.

abundance: few; j_gene: TRBJ1-5; v_gene: TRBV28; d_gene: .; CDR3aa: CASLVAGTDSNQPQHF; CDR3nt: TGTGCCAGTCTGGTGGCAGGCACCGATAGCAATCAGCCCCAGCATTTT
abundance: few; j_gene: TRBJ1-5; v_gene: TRBV20-1; d_gene: .; CDR3aa: CSAPKVIGIESSQPQHF; CDR3nt: TGCAGTGCCCCCAAGGTGATAGGGATAGAAAGTAGTCAGCCCCAGCATTTT
abundance: .; j_gene: TRBJ1-2; v_gene: TRBV9; d_gene: .; CDR3aa: CASSGGTKRNYGYTF; CDR3nt: TGTGCCAGCAGCGGAGGGACCAAGAGGAACTATGGCTACACCTTC
abundance: few; j_gene: TRBJ1-5; v_gene: TRBV7-2; d_gene: .; CDR3aa: CASSLENQPQHF; CDR3nt: TGTGCCAGCAGCTTAGAGAATCAGCCCCAGCATTTT
abundance: .; j_gene: TRBJ1-3; v_gene: TRBV5-3; d_gene: TRBD1; CDR3aa: CASSWTTLTGRASGNTIYF; CDR3nt: TGTGCCAGCAGCTGGACCACCTTGACAGGGAGGGCATCTGGAAACACCATATATTTT
abundance: .; j_gene: TRBJ2-5; v_gene: TRBV21-1; d_gene: .; CDR3aa: CASFGRVQETQYF; CDR3nt: TGTGCCAGCTTCGGCAGGGTCCAAGAGACCCAGTACTTC
abundance: .; j_gene: TRBJ2-4; v_gene: TRBV19; d_gene: .; CDR3aa: CASSIGVADWMDIQYF; CDR3nt: TGTGCCAGTAGTATAGGCGTGGCAGACTGGATGGACATTCAGTACTTC
abundance: .; j_gene: TRBJ2-2; v_gene: TRBV27; d_gene: TRBD2; CDR3aa: CASSPWTSGRTGELFF; CDR3nt: TGTGCCAGCAGTCCCTGGACTAGCGGGAGAACCGGGGAGCTGTTTTTT
abundance: .; j_gene: TRBJ1-2; v_gene: TRBV7-9; d_gene: TRBD1; CDR3aa: CASSLAQGGGYTF; CDR3nt: TGTGCCAGCAGCTTAGCGCAGGGGGGTGGCTACACCTTC
abundance: few; j_gene: TRBJ1-1; v_gene: TRBV19; d_gene: TRBD1; CDR3aa: CASSPPGTVNTEAFF; CDR3nt: TGTGCCAGTAGCCCACCGGGGACAGTGAACACTGAAGCTTTCTTT
abundance: .; j_gene: TRBJ1-1; v_gene: TRBV7-9; d_gene: .; CDR3aa: CASSEIPAEAFF; CDR3nt: TGTGCCAGCAGCGAAATCCCGGCAGAAGCTTTCTTT
abundance: .; j_gene: TRBJ2-7; v_gene: TRBV20-1; d_gene: TRBD2; CDR3aa: CSAGSGRAYEQYF; CDR3nt: TGCAGTGCTGGCAGCGGGAGGGCCTACGAGCAGTACTTC
abundance: .; j_gene: TRBJ1-1; v_gene: TRBV7-3; d_gene: .; CDR3aa: CASSTNPGNTEAFF; CDR3nt: TGTGCCAGCAGCACCAACCCCGGGAACACTGAAGCTTTCTTT
abundance: .; j_gene: TRBJ1-3; v_gene: TRBV6-2/TRBV6-3; d_gene: .; CDR3aa: CASSKGSGNTIYF; CDR3nt: TGTGCCAGCAGCAAGGGGAGCGGAAACACCATATATTTT
abundance: .; j_gene: TRBJ2-3; v_gene: TRBV10-3; d_gene: TRBD2; CDR3aa: CAIRPLADPTDTQYF; CDR3nt: TGTGCCATCAGACCACTAGCGGACCCCACAGATACGCAGTATTTT
abundance: few; j_gene: TRBJ1-2; v_gene: TRBV10-3; d_gene: TRBD1; CDR3aa: CAITPRGQGYGYTF; CDR3nt: TGTGCCATCACCCCGCGCGGACAGGGGTATGGCTACACCTTC
abundance: few; j_gene: TRBJ2-3; v_gene: TRBV20-1; d_gene: .; CDR3aa: CSAIRQDKGTDTQYF; CDR3nt: TGCAGTGCTATCAGACAGGACAAGGGCACAGATACGCAGTATTTT
abundance: few; j_gene: TRBJ1-5; v_gene: TRBV6-1; d_gene: TRBD1; CDR3aa: CASSEAGQGAFQPQHF; CDR3nt: TGTGCCAGCAGTGAAGCAGGGCAGGGGGCGTTTCAGCCCCAGCATTTT
abundance: .; j_gene: TRBJ1-1; v_gene: TRBV2; d_gene: .; CDR3aa: CASSESVEAFF; CDR3nt: TGTGCCAGCAGTGAATCTGTTGAAGCTTTCTTT
abundance: .; j_gene: TRBJ1-2; v_gene: TRBV20-1; d_gene: .; CDR3aa: CSAPRDAIGYTF; CDR3nt: TGCAGTGCTCCCCGCGACGCTATTGGCTACACCTTC
abundance: few; j_gene: TRBJ2-3; v_gene: TRBV6-5; d_gene: .; CDR3aa: CASSYGIITDTQYF; CDR3nt: TGTGCCAGCAGTTACGGTATAATCACAGATACGCAGTATTTT
abundance: .; j_gene: TRBJ2-5; v_gene: TRBV19; d_gene: TRBD2; CDR3aa: CASSTAGQETQYF; CDR3nt: TGTGCCAGTAGTACAGCGGGGCAAGAGACCCAGTACTTC
abundance: .; j_gene: TRBJ1-1; v_gene: TRBV5-1; d_gene: .; CDR3aa: CASSLGARMTEAFF; CDR3nt: TGCGCCAGCAGCTTGGGGGCCCGGATGACTGAAGCTTTCTTT
abundance: .; j_gene: TRBJ2-5; v_gene: TRBV7-2; d_gene: TRBD1; CDR3aa: CASSSPGQGKETQYF; CDR3nt: TGTGCCAGCAGCTCACCGGGACAGGGGAAAGAGACCCAGTACTTC
abundance: .; j_gene: TRBJ2-3; v_gene: TRBV6-2/TRBV6-3; d_gene: TRBD2; CDR3aa: CASSLTSGGPSDTQYF; CDR3nt: TGTGCCAGCAGCCTGACTAGCGGGGGGCCCTCAGATACGCAGTATTTT
abundance: few; j_gene: TRBJ1-2; v_gene: TRBV6-1; d_gene: .; CDR3aa: CASRESRAFNYGYTF; CDR3nt: TGTGCCAGCAGGGAAAGCAGGGCTTTTAACTATGGCTACACCTTC
abundance: .; j_gene: TRBJ2-6; v_gene: TRBV6-2/TRBV6-3; d_gene: .; CDR3aa: CASSLTRSGANVLTF; CDR3nt: TGTGCCAGCAGCTTAACACGCTCTGGGGCCAACGTCCTGACTTTC
abundance: .; j_gene: TRBJ2-7; v_gene: TRBV6-5; d_gene: .; CDR3aa: CASSYLGAGSSYEQYF; CDR3nt: TGTGCCAGCAGTTACTTAGGGGCGGGGAGCTCCTACGAGCAGTACTTC
abundance: .; j_gene: TRBJ1-1; v_gene: TRBV27; d_gene: TRBD1; CDR3aa: CASSFWRGQGYTEAFF; CDR3nt: TGTGCCAGCAGTTTTTGGAGAGGACAGGGGTACACTGAAGCTTTCTTT
abundance: .; j_gene: TRBJ2-3; v_gene: TRBV7-6; d_gene: .; CDR3aa: CASSLKGTSSTDTQYF; CDR3nt: TGTGCCAGCAGCTTAAAGGGCACTTCCAGCACAGATACGCAGTATTTT
abundance: .; j_gene: TRBJ1-1; v_gene: TRBV7-2; d_gene: .; CDR3aa: CASQGMNTEAFF; CDR3nt: TGTGCCAGCCAGGGGATGAACACTGAAGCTTTCTTT
abundance: few; j_gene: TRBJ2-3; v_gene: TRBV6-2/TRBV6-3; d_gene: .; CDR3aa: CASSSPWGPDTQYF; CDR3nt: TGTGCCAGCAGTTCGCCCTGGGGGCCAGATACGCAGTATTTT
abundance: .; j_gene: TRBJ2-5; v_gene: TRBV5-4; d_gene: .; CDR3aa: CASSLGGDQETQYF; CDR3nt: TGTGCCAGCAGCTTGGGGGGGGACCAAGAGACCCAGTACTTC
abundance: .; j_gene: TRBJ2-7; v_gene: TRBV6-1; d_gene: TRBD2; CDR3aa: CASSSLAGASYEQYF; CDR3nt: TGTGCCAGCAGCTCCCTAGCGGGAGCCTCCTACGAGCAGTACTTC
abundance: .; j_gene: TRBJ2-5; v_gene: TRBV19; d_gene: .; CDR3aa: CASSPTGGLETQYF; CDR3nt: TGTGCCAGTAGTCCCACGGGGGGCTTGGAGACCCAGTACTTC
abundance: .; j_gene: TRBJ2-2; v_gene: TRBV12-3/TRBV12-4; d_gene: .; CDR3aa: CASSAQTGNTGELFF; CDR3nt: TGTGCCAGCAGTGCCCAAACAGGGAACACCGGGGAGCTGTTTTTT
abundance: .; j_gene: TRBJ1-2; v_gene: TRBV12-3/TRBV12-4; d_gene: .; CDR3aa: CASTLGRVSYTF; CDR3nt: TGTGCCAGCACCCTAGGCAGGGTATCCTACACCTTC
abundance: .; j_gene: TRBJ2-3; v_gene: TRBV4-2; d_gene: TRBD1; CDR3aa: CASSQDGTGTDTQYF; CDR3nt: TGTGCCAGCAGCCAAGATGGGACAGGAACAGATACGCAGTATTTT
abundance: .; j_gene: TRBJ1-1; v_gene: TRBV9; d_gene: .; CDR3aa: CASSMTANTEAFF; CDR3nt: TGTGCCAGCAGCATGACAGCGAACACTGAAGCTTTCTTT
abundance: .; j_gene: TRBJ2-3; v_gene: TRBV30; d_gene: .; CDR3aa: CAWALFMHTQYF; CDR3nt: TGTGCCTGGGCGCTTTTCATGCATACGCAGTATTTT
abundance: few; j_gene: TRBJ2-1; v_gene: TRBV20-1; d_gene: TRBD2; CDR3aa: CSARESGREYNEQFF; CDR3nt: TGCAGTGCTAGAGAGAGCGGGAGGGAATACAATGAGCAGTTCTTC
abundance: .; j_gene: TRBJ2-5; v_gene: TRBV20-1; d_gene: TRBD1; CDR3aa: CSARDRVVAETQYF; CDR3nt: TGCAGTGCCAGGGACAGGGTAGTTGCAGAGACCCAGTACTTC
abundance: .; j_gene: TRBJ1-6; v_gene: TRBV30; d_gene: TRBD1; CDR3aa: CAWRQQGAGSPLHF; CDR3nt: TGTGCCTGGCGCCAACAGGGGGCTGGTTCACCCCTCCACTTT
abundance: .; j_gene: TRBJ1-2; v_gene: TRBV6-2/TRBV6-3; d_gene: .; CDR3aa: CASSYSGGGGYTF; CDR3nt: TGTGCCAGCAGTTACTCTGGGGGAGGCGGCTACACCTTC
abundance: few; j_gene: TRBJ1-1; v_gene: TRBV7-2; d_gene: .; CDR3aa: CASSFSSMNTEAFF; CDR3nt: TGTGCCAGCAGCTTTAGCAGCATGAACACTGAAGCTTTCTTT
abundance: few; j_gene: TRBJ1-5; v_gene: TRBV19; d_gene: TRBD1; CDR3aa: CASSIFSGQVQIRRPQHF; CDR3nt: TGTGCCAGTAGTATATTCTCCGGACAGGTGCAAATAAGGCGGCCCCAGCATTTT
abundance: .; j_gene: TRBJ1-2; v_gene: TRBV30; d_gene: .; CDR3aa: CAWKGGHYDYTF; CDR3nt: TGTGCCTGGAAGGGTGGGCACTATGACTACACCTTC
abundance: few; j_gene: TRBJ2-3; v_gene: TRBV20-1; d_gene: TRBD1; CDR3aa: CSATGQGAVADTQYF; CDR3nt: TGCAGTGCTACCGGCCAGGGGGCTGTCGCAGATACGCAGTATTTT
abundance: .; j_gene: TRBJ2-3; v_gene: TRBV18; d_gene: TRBD2; CDR3aa: CASSPGLATDTQYF; CDR3nt: TGTGCCAGCTCACCGGGACTAGCTACAGATACGCAGTATTTT
abundance: few; j_gene: TRBJ1-5; v_gene: TRBV6-1; d_gene: .; CDR3aa: CASARGVGNQPQHF; CDR3nt: TGTGCCAGCGCCCGAGGGGTGGGCAATCAGCCCCAGCATTTT
abundance: .; j_gene: TRBJ1-1; v_gene: TRBV19; d_gene: TRBD1; CDR3aa: CASRQQGAVVEAFF; CDR3nt: TGTGCCAGTAGACAACAGGGGGCGGTTGTAGAAGCTTTCTTT
abundance: .; j_gene: TRBJ2-7; v_gene: TRBV7-9; d_gene: .; CDR3aa: CASSPPGPLPNEQYF; CDR3nt: TGTGCCAGCAGCCCCCCGGGGCCCCTCCCCAACGAGCAGTACTTC
abundance: .; j_gene: TRBJ1-2; v_gene: TRBV2; d_gene: .; CDR3aa: CASSSSGPDASGYTF; CDR3nt: TGTGCCAGCAGTTCTTCTGGTCCTGACGCGAGTGGCTACACCTTC
abundance: .; j_gene: TRBJ2-3; v_gene: TRBV20-1; d_gene: .; CDR3aa: CSARDYSVPDTQYF; CDR3nt: TGCAGTGCTAGGGACTACAGTGTCCCAGATACGCAGTATTTT
abundance: .; j_gene: TRBJ2-2; v_gene: TRBV20-1; d_gene: TRBD2; CDR3aa: CSASLAGLTGELFF; CDR3nt: TGCAGTGCTAGCCTAGCGGGGCTTACCGGGGAGCTGTTTTTT